Listed here is a single T cell receptor beta chain. This sample stems from a study of PD-L1 blockade in urothelial cancer. Germline lookup yields CDR1 SGHTS and CDR2 YDEGEE. The ends were cut back, 2 bases at V and 6 bases at J, with 9 bases in the middle. The CDR3 consists of 13 residues. The protocol was immunoSEQ multiplex PCR, while the TCRdb copy is restricted to in-frame clones and leaves out a portion. Of approximately 30,000 clones listed, roughly 80% are singletons. Patient disease was locally advanced or metastatic urothelial carcinoma. The chain couples TRBV5-8 to TRBJ1-5; D is perhaps TRBD1 (5 bases). This receptor was obtained from a man aged 45-60 years with urothelial cancer. The sequenced sample was PBMCs, obtained around atezolizumab (anti-PD-L1) treatment. CDR3 nucleotide sequence: TGTGCCAGCAGCTTCGGGGGGGGTCAGCCCCAGCATTTT. It specifies CASSFGGGQPQHF.